This paragraph covers one T cell receptor beta chain sequence. The antigen remains undetermined. TCRdb's copy holds only in-frame clones and misses some; the assay was immunoSEQ multiplex PCR. The sample lists some 150,000 clones; approximately 85% were seen once. This sample is part of a study of T cell responses to AZD1222 COVID-19 vaccine. CDR1 is LNHDA and CDR2 is SQIVND in the germline V gene (reference sequence). Trimming pared 6 bases from V and 2 bases from J, leaving 14 bases between. The CDR3 length is 15 residues. General study results and limits: All repertoire sampling was performed exclusively after the peak T cell response. Targets within unmutated variant regions were reportedly found for nearly half of spike-specific TCRs. Spike-specific TCR breadth and depth both grew after two AZD1222 doses. Seropositivity was recorded at baseline in only 6 or 7 AZD1222 recipients.

The material sequenced was peripheral blood, taken 28 days after the second dose of the MenACWY control vaccine. The rearrangement uses TRBV19 and TRBJ1-5, with D hard to call. This TCR derives from an adult who received the MenACWY meningococcal vaccine as a control. CDR3 amino acids: CASRLGLPGNQPQHF. CDR3 nucleotide sequence: TGTGCCAGTAGGCTAGGTTTGCCGGGCAATCAGCCCCAGCATTTT.